These 13 T cell receptor beta chains were all obtained from the same sample, sequenced in a study of PD-1 blockade in classical Hodgkin lymphoma. Generated by immunoSEQ multiplex PCR, the TCRdb table keeps only in-frame clones and is missing some. The table shows nearly 25,000 clones, with about 89% occurring only once. The sample's time point: newly diagnosed, previously untreated cHL patient sample. Thawed PBMCs underwent magnetic negative selection to yield purified CD4+ T cells. Source material: CD4+ T cells from blood. The source is a human donor with classical Hodgkin lymphoma.

The V and J genes are TRBV5-1 and TRBJ1-4; TRBD1 agrees at 11 bases. The trim removed 4 bases at V and 8 bases at J, leaving 4 bases unmatched. Looked up from germline, CDR1 is SGHRS and CDR2 is YFSETQ. The CDR3 sequence is 14 residues long. The CDR3 loop is CASSPDRGREKLFF. The CDR3 DNA follows: TGCGCCAGCAGCCCGGACAGGGGGCGGGAAAAACTGTTTTTT. Full variable domain (missing parts from reference TRBV5-1 and TRBJ1-4): KAGVTQTPRYLIKTRGQQVTLSCSPISGHRSVSWYQQTPGQGLQFLFEYFSETQRNKGNFPGRFSGRQFSNSRSEMNVSTLELGDSALYLCASSPDRGREKLFFGSGTQLSVL.

The chain joins TRBV5-6 to TRBJ1-2; 7 bases align to TRBD1. CDR1 and CDR2 from the germline V gene are SGHDT and YYEEEE. The CDR3 sequence is 16 residues long. With 4 bases clipped from V and 6 bases from J, the junction kept 15 bases outside the gene matches. CDR3 residues: CASSPTGRRGLNGYTF. Written as DNA, the CDR3 is TGTGCCAGCAGCCCGACCGGCCGGAGGGGGCTCAATGGCTACACCTTC.

This clone has just one count. The rearrangement links TRBV7-6 to TRBJ2-1, with TRBD2 as a possible D gene (7 bases). CDR1 and CDR2 (germline): SGHVS, FNYEAQ. V was trimmed by 0 bases and J by 9 bases, leaving 12 bases between them. CDR3 length equals 14 residues. CDR3 in DNA: TGTGCCAGCAGCTTAGCGGCGGGGGCGAGTGAGCAGTTCTTC. This encodes CASSLAAGASEQFF.

The chain joins TRBV4-1 to TRBJ2-1; D is perhaps TRBD1 (6 bases). This CDR3 spans 16 amino acids. Germline V CDR1 and CDR2: MGHRA, YSYEKL. V dropped 2 bases and J dropped 4 bases, with 15 bases sitting between them. CDR3 sequence reads: CASSQPGQTGYNEQFF. In DNA form, the CDR3 reads TGCGCCAGCAGCCAACCTGGACAGACGGGATACAATGAGCAGTTCTTC.

J is TRBJ1-1 and V is TRBV15; weak D call: TRBD1 (5 bases). This CDR3 is 14 amino acids long. V lost 0 bases, J lost 8 bases, and 13 bases lay in between. Per germline, CDR1 LNHNV and CDR2 YYDKDF (reference sequence). In DNA, the CDR3 is TGTGCCACCAGCAGAGACCTCCGAGGACAAGAAGCTTTCTTT. Its translation is CATSRDLRGQEAFF.

This chain links TRBV4-1 with TRBJ2-3, with 8 bases that match TRBD2. The V and J ends lost 0 bases and 1 base, in that order; junction bases with no gene match: 0. The CDR3 runs 15 residues. Germline assignment: CDR1 MGHRA and CDR2 YSYEKL. CDR3 amino acids: CASSQDSGGTDTQYF. The CDR3 region has the DNA TGCGCCAGCAGCCAAGATAGCGGGGGCACAGATACGCAGTATTTT.

The chain combines TRBV19 with TRBJ1-2; TRBD1 matches at 7 bases. Unmatched junction bases numbered 17, after V lost 3 bases and J lost 4 bases. The CDR3 consists of 18 residues. The germline CDR1 and CDR2 sequences are LNHDA and SQIVND (reference sequence). CDR3 nucleotides: TGTGCCAGTAGTATTCCCCCGGGACAGCGCTCTATTAGCTATGGCTACACCTTC. Translating gives CASSIPPGQRSISYGYTF.

The gene calls are TRBV30 and TRBJ1-6, with TRBD1 identical over 7 bases. Germline V gene data show CDR1 as GTSNPN and CDR2 as SVGIG (reference sequence). The CDR3 has 13 residues. The CDR3 DNA sequence: TGTGCGGCGGGGACAGCCTATAATTCACCCCTCCACTTT. It codes for CAAGTAYNSPLHF. The full variable domain, its missing parts supplied by reference TRBV30 and TRBJ1-6, is SQTIHQWPATLVQPVGSPLSLECTVEGTSNPNLYWYRQAAGRGLQLLFYSVGIGQISSEVPQNLSASRPQDRQFILSSKKLLLSDSGFYLCAAGTAYNSPLHFGNGTRLTVT.

This clone has a single count. The chain couples TRBV20-1 to TRBJ2-5, with unresolved D. Near its end, the DNA agrees better with TRBJ2-7, so the J call may be wrong. The CDR3 extends over 10 amino acids. CDR1 and CDR2 from the germline V gene are DFQATT and SNEGSKA (reference sequence). CDR3 region: CSSGQYEQYF. DNA of the CDR3: TGCAGCTCTGGGCAGTACGAGCAGTACTTC.

The genes are TRBV5-6 and TRBJ2-7; D gene unclear. The V end was cut by 4 bases, the J end by 4 bases, with 18 bases between. CDR3 length: 15 amino acids. Germline lookup yields CDR1 SGHDT and CDR2 YYEEEE. CDR3 sequence: CASSRGIRGYYEQYF. The DNA of the CDR3 is TGTGCCAGCAGCCGTGGCATAAGAGGCTATTACGAGCAGTACTTC.

The chain recombines TRBV10-3 with TRBJ2-6, with a weak D call TRBD2 (6 bases). V lost 8 bases to trimming and J lost 0 bases, with 11 bases between them. This CDR3 contains 15 residues. The V gene's germline CDR1 is ENHRY and CDR2 SYGVKD. Written as DNA, the CDR3 is TGTGCCATCGGGGAGGAGTTCTCTGGGGCCAACGTCCTGACTTTC. Its protein is CAIGEEFSGANVLTF.

The chain is built from TRBV5-1 and TRBJ2-7, with D unclear. This CDR3 has 13 residues. V gave up 2 bases and J gave up 0 bases, with 6 bases separating them. Germline V CDR1 and CDR2: SGHRS, YFSETQ. The CDR3 DNA reads as TGCGCCAGCAGCTTACAGCCCTCCTACGAGCAGTACTTC. Encoded protein: CASSLQPSYEQYF.

The count of this clone is one. CDR3: CASTSTGEETQYF. The CDR3 DNA reads TGTGCCAGCACCTCGACAGGGGAAGAGACCCAGTACTTC. The J gene is TRBJ2-5, the V gene TRBV28, with 8 positions matching TRBD1. The germline V gene encodes CDR1 MDHEN and CDR2 SYDVKM. Unmatched junction bases numbered 4, after V lost 7 bases and J lost 3 bases. The CDR3 has 13 residues.